The rows below give T cell receptor beta chains drawn from one sample of a study of blood T cell repertoires in COVID-19. The protocol was immunoSEQ multiplex PCR, while the TCRdb copy is restricted to in-frame clones and leaves out a portion. The data contain some 140,000 clones, around 82% of them singletons. Source material: PBMCs or T cells enriched from blood (not recorded which). The receptors derive from a man aged 35 to 55 with acute COVID-19. Each CDR3 is given with its conserved first and last residue. The order of the fields is V gene, D gene, clone size, J gene, CDR3 DNA, CDR3 protein. A D gene is named only where the DNA matches it firmly. Clone size appears in some rows only: once, few, many, or a class for an expanded clone.

>TRBV19|TRBD1|.|TRBJ1-2
TGTGCCAGTAGTGCTACGGGAGGGGGCGAGGCTGGCTACACCTTC
CASSATGGGEAGYTF
>TRBV4-1|.|.|TRBJ2-1
TGCGCCAGCAGCCAGAATACGGGGTCCTACAATGAGCAGTTCTTC
CASSQNTGSYNEQFF
>TRBV28|.|.|TRBJ2-1
TGTGCCAGCAGTTTATCACTGATCTGGGACAAGACCTACAATGAGCAGTTCTTC
CASSLSLIWDKTYNEQFF
>TRBV27|TRBD2|.|TRBJ2-2
TGTGCCAGCAGTATCCAGCGGGAGAGGAGATACACCGGGGAGCTGTTTTTT
CASSIQRERRYTGELFF
>TRBV4-1|.|.|TRBJ1-5
TGCGCCAGCAGCCAAGGGGGGGAGGGCCAACAGCCCCAGCATTTT
CASSQGGEGQQPQHF
>TRBV10-3|.|.|TRBJ2-5
TGTGCCGTAGCGAAACAGGGCCAAGAGACCCAGTACTTC
CAVAKQGQETQYF
>TRBV5-1|.|.|TRBJ2-1
TGCGCCAGCAGTCCTCTCGGGGACAATGAGCAGTTCTTC
CASSPLGDNEQFF
>TRBV15|TRBD1|.|TRBJ2-2
TGTGCCACCAGGCGGGCGACAGGGGCGGGCACCGGGGAGCTGTTTTTT
CATRRATGAGTGELFF
>TRBV28|.|.|TRBJ1-3
TGTGCCAGCAGTTCCCCAGGGTCTGGAAACACCATATATTTT
CASSSPGSGNTIYF
>TRBV18|TRBD2|.|TRBJ2-5
TGTGCCAGCTCACCAGTTCTTAGCGGGAGGGGAGAGACCCAGTACTTC
CASSPVLSGRGETQYF
>TRBV9|TRBD2|.|TRBJ2-7
TGTGCCAGCAGCGTGCAAGCGGGAGGTTACGAGCAGTACTTC
CASSVQAGGYEQYF
>TRBV25-1|.|.|TRBJ1-4
TGTGCCAGCAGTGAATATGGGGACATTCTTAATGAAAAACTGTTTTTT
CASSEYGDILNEKLFF
>TRBV7-8|TRBD2|.|TRBJ2-1
TGTGCCAGCAGTCCCGGGACTAGCGGGAGTAAAACCTACAATGAGCAGTTCTTC
CASSPGTSGSKTYNEQFF
>TRBV14|TRBD1|.|TRBJ1-3
TGTGCCAGCAGCTCTCGACAGGGGCCCTCGCCTGGAAACACCATATATTTT
CASSSRQGPSPGNTIYF
>TRBV7-2|.|.|TRBJ1-6
TGTGCCAGCAGCCCACCCCCGGGGGTACGATCACCCCTCCACTTT
CASSPPPGVRSPLHF
>TRBV7-9|.|.|TRBJ1-2
TGTGCCAGCAGCTTAGGACTGATGAATGGCTACACCTTC
CASSLGLMNGYTF
>TRBV7-9|TRBD1|.|TRBJ2-2
TGTGCCAGCAGCTATCGGGACAGGGGGTACACCGGGGAGCTGTTTTTT
CASSYRDRGYTGELFF
>TRBV11-3|.|.|TRBJ2-5
TGTGCCAGCAGCTTAGGAAGCGAGGAGACCCAGTACTTC
CASSLGSEETQYF
>TRBV7-9|TRBD1|.|TRBJ2-1
TGTGCCAGCAGCTTAGGGGGACAGGGGGCTAATGAGCAGTTCTTC
CASSLGGQGANEQFF
>TRBV11-2|TRBD2|.|TRBJ2-5
TGTGCCAGCAGCTTAGTTCCCGGGACTAGCGGCCAAGAGACCCAGTACTTC
CASSLVPGTSGQETQYF
>TRBV4-2|TRBD1|.|TRBJ1-5
TGTGCCAGCAGCGACGGACAGGGGGGCAATCAGCCCCAGCATTTT
CASSDGQGGNQPQHF
>TRBV30|TRBD1|.|TRBJ2-5
TGTGCCTGGACCAAGGGACAGGGGGCAGGGGAGACCCAGTACTTC
CAWTKGQGAGETQYF
>TRBV4-1|.|few|TRBJ1-6
TGCGCCAGCAGCCAAGATATACAGCTGAATAATTCACCCCTCCACTTT
CASSQDIQLNNSPLHF
>TRBV11-2|.|.|TRBJ2-3
TGTGCCAGCAGCTCTAGCGCCGGCACAGATACGCAGTATTTT
CASSSSAGTDTQYF
>TRBV7-2|TRBD1|few|TRBJ1-2
TGTGCCAGCAGCCCTCGACAGGGACCTTATGGCTACACCTTC
CASSPRQGPYGYTF
>TRBV25-1|TRBD2|.|TRBJ2-3
TGTGCCAGCAGCCTTCCGGGGGGGGGCACAGATACGCAGTATTTT
CASSLPGGGTDTQYF
>TRBV14|TRBD1|.|TRBJ1-6
TGTGCCAGCAGCCATGGTGACAGGGTCTATTCACCCCTCCACTTT
CASSHGDRVYSPLHF
>TRBV7-8|.|.|TRBJ2-5
TGTGCCAGCAGCTTAGATCTCGAAGAGACCCAGTACTTC
CASSLDLEETQYF
>TRBV6-5|.|.|TRBJ2-1
TGTGCCAGCAGTCGGGTAGCGCCAGCTGATGAGCAGTTCTTC
CASSRVAPADEQFF
>TRBV5-1|.|.|TRBJ2-4
TGCGCCAGCAGCTTGTACGGGGCCAAAAACATTCAGTACTTC
CASSLYGAKNIQYF
>TRBV6-5|TRBD2|.|TRBJ2-5
TGTGCCAGCAGAGCCGGGAGGAGAGAGACCCAGTACTTC
CASRAGRRETQYF
>TRBV7-2|.|.|TRBJ2-1
TGTGCCAGCAGCCTCGGGACTCCAGGAACGTTCTTC
CASSLGTPGTFF
>TRBV7-8|TRBD2|.|TRBJ2-7
TGTGCCAGCAGCTCCGGCAGCGGGGCTAGCTACGAGCAGTACTTC
CASSSGSGASYEQYF
>TRBV6-5|.|.|TRBJ1-3
TGTGCCAGCAGTCCTCGGGACACCCCGCCGCTCACCATATATTTT
CASSPRDTPPLTIYF
>TRBV11-2|TRBD2|.|TRBJ2-1
TGTGCCAGCAGCCTACGCCAGCGGGAGGGGTGGAATGAGCAGTTCTTC
CASSLRQREGWNEQFF
>TRBV29-1|TRBD1|.|TRBJ1-2
TGCAGCGTTCCTTCGACAGGGGGCGGCGGCTACACCTTC
CSVPSTGGGGYTF
>TRBV3-1/TRBV3-2|.|few|TRBJ2-3
TGTGCCAGCAGCCATAACCCGGGAAGAAGCACAGATACGCAGTATTTT
CASSHNPGRSTDTQYF
>TRBV6-6|.|.|TRBJ2-7
TGTGCCAGCAGTTACGGGCCCGGAAAATTATTCTACGAGCAGTACTTC
CASSYGPGKLFYEQYF
>TRBV5-6|.|.|TRBJ1-2
TGTGCCAGCAGCTTTCAGGGTTTAACAAACTATGGCTACACCTTC
CASSFQGLTNYGYTF
>TRBV24-1|TRBD2|.|TRBJ2-7
TGTGCCACCAGTGCGGGAGGGGGGAGCTACGAGCAGTACTTC
CATSAGGGSYEQYF